Listed below are T cell receptor beta chains from one sample, sequenced in a study of T cell responses to AZD1222 COVID-19 vaccine. The data were produced by immunoSEQ multiplex PCR, yet TCRdb's version contains in-frame clones alone and is incomplete. The table records 200,000 to 250,000 clones, about 92% of them present only once. The source material was peripheral blood, sampled on day 0 of MenACWY control vaccination. The source of these receptors is an adult in good health. Both conserved end residues are part of each CDR3. D genes are given only for firm matches. Clone size, where shown, is once, few, many, or a class for clones that have expanded.

TRBD2,TRBV18,NA,TRBJ2-1,CASSPIISGGGPEQFF,TGTGCCAGCTCACCGATAATTAGCGGGGGAGGCCCTGAGCAGTTCTTC
TRBD1,TRBV28,NA,TRBJ1-4,CASSPGGVGEKLFF,TGTGCCAGCAGTCCAGGGGGCGTGGGTGAAAAACTGTTTTTT
NA,TRBV7-2,NA,TRBJ2-1,CASSRWLRSSYNEQFF,TGTGCCAGCAGCCGCTGGCTCAGGAGCTCCTACAATGAGCAGTTCTTC
NA,TRBV6-2/TRBV6-3,NA,TRBJ1-2,CASSYSGWSNYGYTF,TGTGCCAGCAGTTACTCGGGTTGGAGTAACTATGGCTACACCTTC
NA,TRBV4-1,NA,TRBJ1-1,CASSQGPRDLNTEAFF,TGCGCCAGCAGCCAAGGCCCCCGGGACCTGAACACTGAAGCTTTCTTT
NA,TRBV20-1,NA,TRBJ2-1,CSASQVYNEQFF,TGCAGTGCTAGTCAGGTTTACAATGAGCAGTTCTTC
NA,TRBV6-5,NA,TRBJ1-1,CASSFQGSVEAFF,TGTGCCAGCAGTTTCCAGGGGTCCGTTGAAGCTTTCTTT
NA,TRBV6-2/TRBV6-3,NA,TRBJ2-1,CASSRDFDRPTVGGNEQFF,TGTGCCAGCAGTCGGGACTTCGACCGACCGACCGTTGGGGGAAATGAGCAGTTCTTC
TRBD1,TRBV11-3,NA,TRBJ2-2,CASSLSQGAGELFF,TGTGCCAGCAGCTTATCTCAGGGGGCCGGGGAGCTGTTTTTT
TRBD1,TRBV6-6,NA,TRBJ1-2,CASKISGQALYGYTF,TGTGCCAGCAAGATATCCGGACAGGCTCTCTATGGCTACACCTTC
NA,TRBV3-1/TRBV3-2,NA,TRBJ1-4,CASSLAAGGDEKLFF,TGTGCCAGCAGCCTAGCGGCCGGGGGGGATGAAAAACTGTTTTTT
NA,TRBV2,NA,TRBJ1-1,CASSKGYTEAFF,TGTGCCAGCAGTAAGGGGTACACTGAAGCTTTCTTT
TRBD1,TRBV14,once,TRBJ2-1,CASSPGTGGYNEQFF,TGTGCCAGCAGCCCGGGGACAGGGGGCTACAATGAGCAGTTCTTC
NA,TRBV5-7,NA,TRBJ2-2,CASRPGSGLNTGELFF,TGTGCCAGCAGACCGGGCAGTGGACTGAACACCGGGGAGCTGTTTTTT
TRBD2,TRBV6-5,NA,TRBJ2-5,CASSFERTSGATQYF,TGTGCCAGCAGTTTCGAACGGACTAGCGGGGCTACCCAGTACTTC
NA,TRBV6-5,NA,TRBJ2-1,CASIRQGKDEQFF,TGTGCCAGCATCCGGCAGGGAAAGGATGAGCAGTTCTTC
NA,TRBV18,NA,TRBJ1-2,CASSPQGTKGYTF,TGTGCCAGCTCACCGCAAGGGACCAAGGGCTACACCTTC
NA,TRBV4-2,once,TRBJ2-5,CASSQSAGVGETQYF,TGTGCCAGCAGCCAATCGGCAGGAGTCGGGGAGACCCAGTACTTC
NA,TRBV7-8,NA,TRBJ1-1,CASSLEGQGWYTEAFF,TGTGCCAGCAGCTTAGAGGGCCAGGGTTGGTACACTGAAGCTTTCTTT
NA,TRBV4-2,NA,TRBJ2-2,CASSHVGGNTGELFF,TGTGCCAGCAGCCACGTGGGGGGAAACACCGGGGAGCTGTTTTTT
NA,TRBV12-3/TRBV12-4,NA,TRBJ1-5,CASSLWRGPQHF,TGTGCCAGCAGTTTGTGGAGGGGGCCCCAGCATTTT
NA,TRBV7-9,NA,TRBJ2-7,CASSKGHDAYEQYF,TGTGCCAGCAGCAAGGGACACGACGCCTACGAGCAGTACTTC
NA,TRBV6-5,NA,TRBJ1-2,CASSYGEKGGYTF,TGTGCCAGCAGTTACGGGGAAAAGGGGGGCTACACCTTC
NA,TRBV27,NA,TRBJ1-1,CASSHLSTVNTEAFF,TGTGCCAGCAGCCACCTCTCGACAGTGAACACTGAAGCTTTCTTT
NA,TRBV29-1,NA,TRBJ2-2,CSVAVDSNTGELFF,TGCAGCGTTGCGGTGGACAGCAACACCGGGGAGCTGTTTTTT
NA,TRBV4-1,NA,TRBJ1-2,CASSDVGRRNYGYTF,TGCGCCAGCAGCGACGTTGGCCGCCGAAACTATGGCTACACCTTC
NA,TRBV3-1/TRBV3-2,NA,TRBJ2-1,CASSSTGQYNEQFF,TGTGCCAGCAGTTCAACCGGACAGTACAATGAGCAGTTCTTC
NA,TRBV21-1,NA,TRBJ2-1,CASGQRNEQFF,TGTGCCAGCGGTCAGCGCAATGAGCAGTTCTTC
NA,TRBV6-5,NA,TRBJ2-7,CASSYFLGGGYEQYF,TGTGCCAGCAGTTACTTCCTAGGGGGTGGCTACGAGCAGTACTTC
TRBD2,TRBV4-2,NA,TRBJ2-1,CASSQDAGGAGEQFF,TGTGCCAGCAGCCAAGATGCCGGGGGGGCCGGTGAGCAGTTCTTC
TRBD1,TRBV6-5,NA,TRBJ1-2,CASSYDGTGRGYTF,TGTGCCAGCAGTTACGACGGGACAGGGCGAGGCTACACCTTC
NA,TRBV27,NA,TRBJ2-3,CASSKTYRVLTDTQYF,TGTGCCAGCAGTAAAACATACCGGGTCCTCACAGATACGCAGTATTTT
NA,TRBV4-2,NA,TRBJ1-5,CASSQDYPQPQHF,TGTGCCAGCAGCCAAGATTATCCCCAGCCCCAGCATTTT
NA,TRBV21-1,NA,TRBJ1-3,CASSNPQDRGSGNTIYF,TGTGCCAGCAGCAATCCTCAGGACCGAGGCTCTGGAAACACCATATATTTT
NA,TRBV27,NA,TRBJ1-5,CASSSPEDSNQPQHF,TGTGCCAGCAGTTCGCCGGAGGATAGCAATCAGCCCCAGCATTTT
NA,TRBV5-5,NA,TRBJ1-2,CASTPGRADYGYTF,TGTGCCAGCACCCCGGGGAGGGCGGACTATGGCTACACCTTC
NA,TRBV19,NA,TRBJ1-5,CASRQGTVNQPQHF,TGTGCCAGTAGACAGGGTACAGTAAATCAGCCCCAGCATTTT
NA,TRBV7-2,NA,TRBJ1-4,CASSHGGTNEKLFF,TGTGCCAGCAGCCACGGAGGGACTAATGAAAAACTGTTTTTT
NA,TRBV5-1,NA,TRBJ1-2,CASSLFGRTEGYTF,TGCGCCAGCAGCTTGTTTGGACGGACGGAAGGCTACACCTTC
TRBD2,TRBV7-9,NA,TRBJ2-1,CASSTAWEGEQFF,TGTGCCAGCAGCACAGCTTGGGAGGGTGAGCAGTTCTTC
TRBD1,TRBV7-2,NA,TRBJ2-1,CATGTGGNEQFF,TGTGCCACCGGGACAGGGGGAAATGAGCAGTTCTTC
NA,TRBV4-1,NA,TRBJ2-1,CASRETLGNNEQFF,TGCGCCAGCAGAGAGACTCTTGGGAACAATGAGCAGTTCTTC
NA,TRBV7-2,NA,TRBJ1-1,CASTLGILSTEAFF,TGTGCCAGCACCCTTGGGATATTGAGTACTGAAGCTTTCTTT
NA,TRBV6-1,few,TRBJ1-6,CASSEGARRSPLHF,TGTGCCAGCAGTGAAGGGGCTAGACGCTCACCCCTCCACTTT
NA,TRBV18,once,TRBJ1-1,CASSVSYTEAFF,TGTGCCAGCTCAGTTTCGTACACTGAAGCTTTCTTT
NA,TRBV3-1/TRBV3-2,NA,TRBJ1-4,CAASLGGEKLFF,TGTGCCGCAAGCCTGGGCGGCGAAAAACTGTTTTTT
NA,TRBV5-5,NA,TRBJ1-6,CASSWDGVSSPLHF,TGTGCCAGCAGCTGGGATGGGGTTAGTTCACCCCTCCACTTT
NA,TRBV6-1,NA,TRBJ1-1,CASSEVGTEAFF,TGTGCCAGCAGTGAAGTGGGAACTGAAGCTTTCTTT
NA,TRBV3-1/TRBV3-2,NA,TRBJ2-2,CASSQLNTGELFF,TGTGCCAGCAGCCAATTGAACACCGGGGAGCTGTTTTTT
NA,TRBV13,NA,TRBJ1-5,CASSLQRNQPQHF,TGTGCCAGCAGCTTACAGCGTAATCAGCCCCAGCATTTT
NA,TRBV11-1,once,TRBJ1-1,CASSSGFQGLNTEAFF,TGTGCCAGCAGCTCCGGGTTCCAGGGGTTGAACACTGAAGCTTTCTTT
NA,TRBV18,NA,TRBJ2-7,CASRPPGTRGEQYF,TGTGCCAGCCGACCACCCGGAACCCGGGGCGAGCAGTACTTC
TRBD1,TRBV6-5,NA,TRBJ1-5,CASTTNGQGTQPQHF,TGTGCCAGCACCACCAACGGACAGGGTACTCAGCCCCAGCATTTT
TRBD1,TRBV28,NA,TRBJ1-1,CASSLGGQGTEAFF,TGTGCCAGCAGTTTAGGAGGACAGGGCACTGAAGCTTTCTTT